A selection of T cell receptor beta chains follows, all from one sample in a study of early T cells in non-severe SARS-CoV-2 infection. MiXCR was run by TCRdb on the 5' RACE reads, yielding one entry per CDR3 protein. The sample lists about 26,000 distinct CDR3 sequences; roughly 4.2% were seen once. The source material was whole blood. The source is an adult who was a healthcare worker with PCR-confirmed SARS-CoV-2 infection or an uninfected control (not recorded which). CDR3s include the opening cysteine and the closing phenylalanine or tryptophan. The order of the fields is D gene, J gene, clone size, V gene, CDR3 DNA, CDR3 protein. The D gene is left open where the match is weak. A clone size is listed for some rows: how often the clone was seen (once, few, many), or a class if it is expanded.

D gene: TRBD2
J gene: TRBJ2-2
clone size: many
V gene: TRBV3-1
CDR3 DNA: TGTGCCAGCAGCCAAGATATAGCGGGGGGCCCACTAACCAAAAACACCGGGGAGCTGTTTTTT
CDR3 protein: CASSQDIAGGPLTKNTGELFF

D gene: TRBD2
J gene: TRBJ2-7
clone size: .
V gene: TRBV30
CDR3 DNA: TGTGCCTTTAGCGGGGGGACCTACGAGCAGTACTTC
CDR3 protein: CAFSGGTYEQYF

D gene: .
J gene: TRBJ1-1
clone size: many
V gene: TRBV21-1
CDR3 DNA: TGTGCCAGCAGCAATGGAGGGGCCATGAACACTGAAGCTTTCTTT
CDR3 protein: CASSNGGAMNTEAFF

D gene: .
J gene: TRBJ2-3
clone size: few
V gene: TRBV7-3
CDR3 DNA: TGTGCCAGCAGCTTAATGGGTACCACAGATACGCAGTATTTT
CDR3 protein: CASSLMGTTDTQYF

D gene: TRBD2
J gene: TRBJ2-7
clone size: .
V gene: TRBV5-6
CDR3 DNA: TGTGCCAGCAGCCGCGGACTAGGACGCGAGCAGTACTTC
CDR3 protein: CASSRGLGREQYF

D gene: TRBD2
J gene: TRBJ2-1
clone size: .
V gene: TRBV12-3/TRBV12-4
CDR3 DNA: TGTGCCAGCACCGGGACTACACTCTACAATGAGCAGTTCTTC
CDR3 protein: CASTGTTLYNEQFF

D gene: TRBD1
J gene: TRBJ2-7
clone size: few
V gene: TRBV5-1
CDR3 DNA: TGCGCCAGCAGCTCCGGGACAGGGGACGAGCAGTACTTC
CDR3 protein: CASSSGTGDEQYF

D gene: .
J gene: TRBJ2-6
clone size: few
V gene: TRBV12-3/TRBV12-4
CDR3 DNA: .
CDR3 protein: CASSFGPGARSGANVLTF

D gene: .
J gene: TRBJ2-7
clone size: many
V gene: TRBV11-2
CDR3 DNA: TGTGCCAGCAGCCCCACGGGTAACTCCTACGAGCAGTACTTC
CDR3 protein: CASSPTGNSYEQYF

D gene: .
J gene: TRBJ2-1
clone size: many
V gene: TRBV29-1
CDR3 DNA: TGCAGCGTTGAAGGGGACGGTGAGCAGTTCTTC
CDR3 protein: CSVEGDGEQFF

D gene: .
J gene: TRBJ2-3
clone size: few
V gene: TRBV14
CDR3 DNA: TGTGCCAGCAGCCTCTCAGGGTTTTCCGCAGATACGCAGTATTTT
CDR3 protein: CASSLSGFSADTQYF

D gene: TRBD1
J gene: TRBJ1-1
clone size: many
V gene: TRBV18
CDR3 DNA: TGTGCCAGCTCTCGGGACAGGGAGGCTGAAGCTTTCTTT
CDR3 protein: CASSRDREAEAFF

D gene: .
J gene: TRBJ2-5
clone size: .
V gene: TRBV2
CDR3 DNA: TGTGCCAGCAGTGAACAGTGGGGACAAGAGACCCAGTACTTC
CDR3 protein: CASSEQWGQETQYF

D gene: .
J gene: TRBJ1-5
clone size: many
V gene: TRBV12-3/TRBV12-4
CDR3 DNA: TGTGCCAGCAGTGAGTACAGGGTTCAGCCCCAGCATTTT
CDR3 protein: CASSEYRVQPQHF

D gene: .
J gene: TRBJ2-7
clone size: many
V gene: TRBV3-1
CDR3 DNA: TGTGCCAGCAGCCGGGCAGGGGATTGGAGCGAGCAGTACTTC
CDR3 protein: CASSRAGDWSEQYF

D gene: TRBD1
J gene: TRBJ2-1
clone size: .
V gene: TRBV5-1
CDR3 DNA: TGCGCCAGCAGTACAGGGGGCGGACGAAATGAGCAGTTCTTC
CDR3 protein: CASSTGGGRNEQFF

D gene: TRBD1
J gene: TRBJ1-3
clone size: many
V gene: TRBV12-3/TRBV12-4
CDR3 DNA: TGTGCCAGCGGCGAGCAGGGGGCTCGAAACACCATATATTTT
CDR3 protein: CASGEQGARNTIYF

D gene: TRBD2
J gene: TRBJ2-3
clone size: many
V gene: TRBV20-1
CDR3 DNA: TGCAGTGCTAGTAAGACTAGCGGGAGGACAGATACGCAGTATTTT
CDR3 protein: CSASKTSGRTDTQYF

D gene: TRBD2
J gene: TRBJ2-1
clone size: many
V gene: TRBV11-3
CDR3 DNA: TGTGCCAGCAGCCCATCCGATGGGACTAGCGGGAGGAATGAGCAGTTCTTC
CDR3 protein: CASSPSDGTSGRNEQFF

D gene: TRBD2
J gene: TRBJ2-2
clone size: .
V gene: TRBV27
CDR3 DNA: TGTGCCAGCAGGCTAGCGGGGCTCACCGGGGAGCTGTTTTTT
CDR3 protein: CASRLAGLTGELFF

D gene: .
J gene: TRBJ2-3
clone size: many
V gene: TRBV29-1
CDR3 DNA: TGCAGCACACGGCAAGCCGAGGGGAAGTATTTT
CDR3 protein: CSTRQAEGKYF

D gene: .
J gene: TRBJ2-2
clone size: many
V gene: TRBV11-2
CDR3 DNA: TGTGCCAGCAGCTCAAGTTGGACCGGGGAGCTGTTTTTT
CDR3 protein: CASSSSWTGELFF

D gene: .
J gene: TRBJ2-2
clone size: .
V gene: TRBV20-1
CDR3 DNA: TGCAGTGCCACCGGCGGCAGGGGTCCCGGGGAGCTGTTTTTT
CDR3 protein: CSATGGRGPGELFF

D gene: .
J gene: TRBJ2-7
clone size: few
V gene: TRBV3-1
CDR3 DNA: TGTGCCAGCAGCCAAGGTGGGATTAGGGGGACGGGAGAGCAGTACTTC
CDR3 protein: CASSQGGIRGTGEQYF

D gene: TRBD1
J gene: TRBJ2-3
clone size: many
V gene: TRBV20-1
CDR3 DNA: TGCAGTGTCACCGGGACAGCTCGGGATACGCAGTATTTT
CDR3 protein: CSVTGTARDTQYF

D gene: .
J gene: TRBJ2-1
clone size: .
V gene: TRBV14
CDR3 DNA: TGTGCCAGCAGCCAGTTTAATTCCGATGAGCAGTTCTTC
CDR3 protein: CASSQFNSDEQFF

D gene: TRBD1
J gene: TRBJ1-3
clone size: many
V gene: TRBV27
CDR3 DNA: TGTGCCAGCCGTAACCAGGGGGCTGGAAACACCATATATTTT
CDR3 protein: CASRNQGAGNTIYF

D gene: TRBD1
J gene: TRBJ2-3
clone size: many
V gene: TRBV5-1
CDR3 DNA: TGCGCCAGCAGCACCGGACAGGGAACAGATACGCAGTATTTT
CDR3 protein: CASSTGQGTDTQYF

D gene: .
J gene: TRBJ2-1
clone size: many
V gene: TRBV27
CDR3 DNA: TGTGCCAGCAGTACCCAACAGGCCCCTCTGCTCTTC
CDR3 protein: CASSTQQAPLLF

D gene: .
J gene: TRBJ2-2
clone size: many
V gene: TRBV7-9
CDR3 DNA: TGTGCCAGCACCCTGGTCCCCGGGGAGCTGTTTTTT
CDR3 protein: CASTLVPGELFF

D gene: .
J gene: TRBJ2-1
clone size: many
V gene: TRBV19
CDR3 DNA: TGTGCCAGTAGAGTTGATGAGCAGTTCTTC
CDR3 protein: CASRVDEQFF

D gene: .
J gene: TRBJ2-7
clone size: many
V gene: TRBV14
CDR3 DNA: TGTGCCAGCAGCCAAGGGCAGCTAGCCTACGAGCAGTACTTC
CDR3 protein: CASSQGQLAYEQYF

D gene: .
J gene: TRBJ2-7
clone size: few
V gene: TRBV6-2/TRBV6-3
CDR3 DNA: TGTGCCAGCAGTTACTACTCCGGATACGGGCGGCACGAGCAGTACTTC
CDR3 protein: CASSYYSGYGRHEQYF